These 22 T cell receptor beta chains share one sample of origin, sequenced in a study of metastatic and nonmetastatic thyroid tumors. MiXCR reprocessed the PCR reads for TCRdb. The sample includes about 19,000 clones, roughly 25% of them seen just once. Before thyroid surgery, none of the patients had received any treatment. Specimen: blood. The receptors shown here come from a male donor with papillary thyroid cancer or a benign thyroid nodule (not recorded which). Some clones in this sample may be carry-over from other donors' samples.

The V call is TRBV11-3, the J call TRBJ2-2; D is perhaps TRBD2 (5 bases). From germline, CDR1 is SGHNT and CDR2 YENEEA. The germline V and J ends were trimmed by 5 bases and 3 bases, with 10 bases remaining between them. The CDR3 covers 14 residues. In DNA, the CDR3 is TGTGCCAGCAGCCCACGGGGTTACACCGGGGAGCTGTTTTTT. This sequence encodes CASSPRGYTGELFF.

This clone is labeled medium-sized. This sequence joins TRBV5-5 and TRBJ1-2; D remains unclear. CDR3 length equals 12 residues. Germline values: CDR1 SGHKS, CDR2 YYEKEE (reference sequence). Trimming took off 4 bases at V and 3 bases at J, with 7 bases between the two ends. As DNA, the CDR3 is TGTGCCAGCAGCGAGGCGGACTATGGCTACACCTTC. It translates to CASSEADYGYTF.

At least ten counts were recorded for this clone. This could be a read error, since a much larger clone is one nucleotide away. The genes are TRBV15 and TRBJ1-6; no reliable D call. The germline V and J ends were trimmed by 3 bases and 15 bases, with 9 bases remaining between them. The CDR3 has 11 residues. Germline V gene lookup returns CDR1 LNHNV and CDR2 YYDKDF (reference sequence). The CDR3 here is CATSSNPLLHF. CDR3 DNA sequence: TGTGCCACCAGCAGTAATCCACTCCTCCACTTT.

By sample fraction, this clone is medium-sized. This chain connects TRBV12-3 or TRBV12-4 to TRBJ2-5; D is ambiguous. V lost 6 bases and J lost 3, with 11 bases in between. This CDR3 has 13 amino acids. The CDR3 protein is CASRSLGKETQYF. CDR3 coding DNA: TGTGCCAGCAGATCCCTTGGGAAAGAGACCCAGTACTTC.

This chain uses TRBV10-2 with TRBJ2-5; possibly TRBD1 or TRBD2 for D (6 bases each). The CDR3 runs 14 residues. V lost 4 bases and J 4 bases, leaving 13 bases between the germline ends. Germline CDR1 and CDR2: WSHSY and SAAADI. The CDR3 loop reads CASSGHRDSETQYF. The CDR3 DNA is TGCGCCAGCAGTGGGCACAGGGACTCAGAGACCCAGTACTTC.

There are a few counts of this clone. For the CDR3, the DNA is TGTGCCAGCAGTTACTTGAGCGGGAGTCACTACGAGCAGTACTTC. It codes for CASSYLSGSHYEQYF. The chain carries TRBV6-2 or TRBV6-3 and TRBJ2-7, with 8 bases fitting TRBD2. The CDR3 loop spans 15 amino acids. V lost 1 base to trimming and J lost 3 bases; unmatched junction nucleotides: 5. The germline gives CDR1 MNHEY, CDR2 SVGEGT.

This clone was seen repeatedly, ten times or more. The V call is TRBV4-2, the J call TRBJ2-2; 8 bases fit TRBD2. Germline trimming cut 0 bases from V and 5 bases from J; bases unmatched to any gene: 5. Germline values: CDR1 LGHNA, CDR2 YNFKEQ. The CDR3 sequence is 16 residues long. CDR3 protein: CASSQELAGRTGELFF. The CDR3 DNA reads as TGTGCCAGCAGCCAAGAATTAGCGGGAAGGACCGGGGAGCTGTTTTTT.

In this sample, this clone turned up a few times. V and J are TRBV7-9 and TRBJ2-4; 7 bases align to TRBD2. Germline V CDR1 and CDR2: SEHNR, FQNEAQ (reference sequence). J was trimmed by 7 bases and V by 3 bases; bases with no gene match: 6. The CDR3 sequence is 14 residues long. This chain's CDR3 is CASSLGGRNNIQYF. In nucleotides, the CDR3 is TGTGCCAGCAGCTTGGGCGGGAGAAACAACATTCAGTACTTC. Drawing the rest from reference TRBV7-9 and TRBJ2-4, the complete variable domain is DTGVSQNPRHKITKRGQNVTFRCDPISEHNRLYWYRQTLGQGPEFLTYFQNEAQLEKSRLLSDRFSAERPKGSFSTLEIQRTEQGDSAMYLCASSLGGRNNIQYFGAGTRLSVL.

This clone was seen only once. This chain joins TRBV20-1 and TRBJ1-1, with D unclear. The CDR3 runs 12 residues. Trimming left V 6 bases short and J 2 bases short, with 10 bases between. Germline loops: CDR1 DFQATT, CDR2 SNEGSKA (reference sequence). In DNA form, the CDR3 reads TGCAGTGCCAAGGACGGCAACACTGAAGCTTTCTTT. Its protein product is CSAKDGNTEAFF.

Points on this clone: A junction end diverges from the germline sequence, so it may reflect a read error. In DNA, the CDR3 is TGCAGTGCTAGAGATTGGTGGGGAGCGGGGGGGACCACCGCGGAGCTGTTTTTT. This codes for CSARDWWGAGGTTAELFF. This sequence joins TRBV20-1 and TRBJ2-2; 10 bases agree with TRBD2. The CDR3 totals 18 residues. Germline CDR1 DFQATT, CDR2 SNEGSKA (reference sequence).

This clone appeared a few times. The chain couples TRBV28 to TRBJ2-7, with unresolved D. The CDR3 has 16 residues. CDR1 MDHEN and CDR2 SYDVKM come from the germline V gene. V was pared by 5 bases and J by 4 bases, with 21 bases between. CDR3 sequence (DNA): TGTGCCAGCAGTCCAACCCCGACCGGGTCCAAATACGAGCAGTACTTC. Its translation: CASSPTPTGSKYEQYF. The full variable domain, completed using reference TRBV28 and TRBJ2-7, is DVKVTQSSRYLVKRTGEKVFLECVQDMDHENMFWYRQDPGLGLRLIYFSYDVKMKEKGDIPEGYSVSREKKERFSLILESASTNQTSMYLCASSPTPTGSKYEQYFGPGTRLTVT.

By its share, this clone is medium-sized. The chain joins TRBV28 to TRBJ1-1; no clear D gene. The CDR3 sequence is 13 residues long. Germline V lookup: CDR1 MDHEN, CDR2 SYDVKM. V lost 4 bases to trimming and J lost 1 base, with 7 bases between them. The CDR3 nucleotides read TGTGCCAGCAGTTACAAACCGAACACTGAAGCTTTCTTT. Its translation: CASSYKPNTEAFF. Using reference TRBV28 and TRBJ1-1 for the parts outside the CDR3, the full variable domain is DVKVTQSSRYLVKRTGEKVFLECVQDMDHENMFWYRQDPGLGLRLIYFSYDVKMKEKGDIPEGYSVSREKKERFSLILESASTNQTSMYLCASSYKPNTEAFFGQGTRLTVV.

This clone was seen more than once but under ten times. The CDR3 DNA is TGTGCCTGGAGTGATGGGCACGTAGGTTCACCCCTCCACTTT. It yields the protein CAWSDGHVGSPLHF. The chain carries TRBV30 and TRBJ1-6; D not resolved. Germline V gene sequence: CDR1 GTSNPN, CDR2 SVGIG (reference sequence). This CDR3 has 14 residues. Trimming pared 1 base from V and 9 bases from J, leaving 13 bases between.

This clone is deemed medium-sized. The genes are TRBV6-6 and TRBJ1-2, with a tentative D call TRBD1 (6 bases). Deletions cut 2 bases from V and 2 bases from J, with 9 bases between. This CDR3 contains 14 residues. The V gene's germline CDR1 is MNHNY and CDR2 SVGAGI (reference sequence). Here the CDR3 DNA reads TGTGCCAGCAGTTACGGTACAGGGAACTATGGCTACACCTTC. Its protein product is CASSYGTGNYGYTF.

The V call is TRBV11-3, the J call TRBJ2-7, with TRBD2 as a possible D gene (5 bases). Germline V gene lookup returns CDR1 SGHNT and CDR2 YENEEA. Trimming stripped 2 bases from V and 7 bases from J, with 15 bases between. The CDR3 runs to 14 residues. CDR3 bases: TGTGCCAGCAGCTTACGGGGAGAGTTGTGGGAGCAGTACTTC. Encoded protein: CASSLRGELWEQYF. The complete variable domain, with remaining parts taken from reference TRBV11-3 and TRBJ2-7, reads EAGVVQSPRYKIIEKKQPVAFWCNPISGHNTLYWYLQNLGQGPELLIRYENEEAVDDSQLPKDRFSAERLKGVDSTLKIQPAELGDSAVYLCASSLRGELWEQYFGPGTRLTVT.

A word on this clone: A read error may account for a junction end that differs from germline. As DNA, the CDR3 is TGTGCCAACAGCTTAGTAGCGGGGGCCTACAATGAGCAGTTCTTC. This encodes CANSLVAGAYNEQFF. This chain connects TRBV7-3 to TRBJ2-1; 9 bases align to TRBD2. The CDR3 totals 15 residues. The germline V gene has CDR1 SGHTA and CDR2 FQGTGA.

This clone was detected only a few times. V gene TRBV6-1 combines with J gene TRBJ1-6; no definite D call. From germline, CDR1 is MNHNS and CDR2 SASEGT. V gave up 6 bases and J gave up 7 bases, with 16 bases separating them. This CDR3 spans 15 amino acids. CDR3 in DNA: TGTGCCAGCAGCCCCCGGGGTGGGGAGAATTCACCCCTCCACTTT. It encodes CASSPRGGENSPLHF.

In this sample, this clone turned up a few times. CDR3 sequence reads: CASSLRGGLNIQYF. DNA for the CDR3: TGTGCCAGCAGTCTCCGTGGGGGGTTAAACATTCAGTACTTC. V usage is TRBV27 and J usage is TRBJ2-4, with D perhaps TRBD2 (6 bases). Germline V gene lookup returns CDR1 MNHEY and CDR2 SMNVEV (reference sequence). The CDR3 covers 14 residues. V was cut by 5 bases and J by 6 bases, with 14 bases left in between.

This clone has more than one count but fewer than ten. In DNA form, the CDR3 reads TGTGCCAGCAGCCGGGAGGGTTACTACGAGCAGTACTTC. This encodes CASSREGYYEQYF. The V call is TRBV6-2 or TRBV6-3, the J call TRBJ2-7; 8 nucleotides line up with TRBD2. Per the germline V gene, CDR1 is MNHEY and CDR2 is SVGEGT. The CDR3 loop spans 13 amino acids. V shed 6 bases and J 3 bases; nucleotides not matched to a gene: 4.

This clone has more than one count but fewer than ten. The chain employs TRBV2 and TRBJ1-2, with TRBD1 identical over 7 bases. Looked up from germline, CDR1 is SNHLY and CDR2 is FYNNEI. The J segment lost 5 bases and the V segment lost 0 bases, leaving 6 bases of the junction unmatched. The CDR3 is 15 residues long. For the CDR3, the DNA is TGTGCCAGCAGTGAAGCGGCGACAGGGCTGTATGGCTACACCTTC. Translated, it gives CASSEAATGLYGYTF.

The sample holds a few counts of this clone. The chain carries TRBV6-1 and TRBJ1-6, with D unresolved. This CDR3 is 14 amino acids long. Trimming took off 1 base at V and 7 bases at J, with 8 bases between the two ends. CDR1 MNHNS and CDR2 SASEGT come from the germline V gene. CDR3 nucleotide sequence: TGTGCCAGCAGTGAAGGCGGGAAAAATTCACCCCTCCACTTT. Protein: CASSEGGKNSPLHF.

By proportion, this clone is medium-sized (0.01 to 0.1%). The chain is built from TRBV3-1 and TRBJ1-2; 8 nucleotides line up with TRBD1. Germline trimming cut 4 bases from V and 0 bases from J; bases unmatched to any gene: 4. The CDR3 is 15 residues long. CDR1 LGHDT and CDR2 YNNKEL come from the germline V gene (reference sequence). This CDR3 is CASSPGDRSNYGYTF. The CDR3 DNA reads TGTGCCAGCAGCCCTGGGGACAGGTCTAACTATGGCTACACCTTC.